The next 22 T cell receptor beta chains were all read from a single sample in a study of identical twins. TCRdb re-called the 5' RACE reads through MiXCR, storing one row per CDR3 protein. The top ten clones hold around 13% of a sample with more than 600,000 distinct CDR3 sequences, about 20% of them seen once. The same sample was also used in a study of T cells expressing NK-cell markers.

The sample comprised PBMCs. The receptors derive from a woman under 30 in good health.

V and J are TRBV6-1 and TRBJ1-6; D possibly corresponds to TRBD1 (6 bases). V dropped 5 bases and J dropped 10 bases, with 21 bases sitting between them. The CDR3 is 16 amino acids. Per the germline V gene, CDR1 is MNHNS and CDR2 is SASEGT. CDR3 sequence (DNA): TGTGCCAGCAGTCCATCCGAGACAGGCGTTGGGTCACCCCTCCACTTT. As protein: CASSPSETGVGSPLHF.

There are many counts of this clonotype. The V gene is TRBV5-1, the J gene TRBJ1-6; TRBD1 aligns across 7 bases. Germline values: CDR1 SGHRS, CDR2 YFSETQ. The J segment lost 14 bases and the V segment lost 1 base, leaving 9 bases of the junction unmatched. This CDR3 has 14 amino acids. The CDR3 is CASSLSTGVGALHF. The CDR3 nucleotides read TGCGCCAGCAGCTTGTCAACAGGGGTTGGGGCCCTCCACTTT.

In DNA, the CDR3 is TGTGCCAGCAGCCCGGGGGGGCCCGCCGGGGAGCTGTTTTTT. Translating it yields CASSPGGPAGELFF. The chain joins TRBV12-3 or TRBV12-4 to TRBJ2-2, with 8 bases identical to TRBD2. Trimming removed 6 bases from V and 6 bases from J; junction bases left unmatched: 6. The length of the CDR3 is 14 residues.

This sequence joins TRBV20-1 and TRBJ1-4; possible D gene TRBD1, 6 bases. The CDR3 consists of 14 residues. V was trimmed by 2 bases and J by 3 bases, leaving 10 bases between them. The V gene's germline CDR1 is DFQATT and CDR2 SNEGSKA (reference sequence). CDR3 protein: CSARRGQANEKLFF. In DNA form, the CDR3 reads TGCAGTGCTAGACGGGGGCAGGCTAATGAAAAACTGTTTTTT.

CDR3 amino acids: CASSVHISYGYTF. For the CDR3, the DNA is TGTGCCAGCAGTGTGCACATTTCCTATGGCTACACCTTC. V usage is TRBV12-3 or TRBV12-4 and J usage is TRBJ1-2; D is undetermined. There are 13 residues in the CDR3. V was pared by 5 bases and J by 4 bases, with 11 bases between.

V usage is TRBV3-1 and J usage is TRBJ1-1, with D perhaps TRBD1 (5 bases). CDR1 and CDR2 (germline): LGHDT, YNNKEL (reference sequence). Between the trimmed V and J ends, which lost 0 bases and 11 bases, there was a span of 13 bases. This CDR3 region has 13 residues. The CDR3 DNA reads TGTGCCAGCAGCCAAGATGCAAGGGGAGAGGCTTTCTTT. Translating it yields CASSQDARGEAFF.

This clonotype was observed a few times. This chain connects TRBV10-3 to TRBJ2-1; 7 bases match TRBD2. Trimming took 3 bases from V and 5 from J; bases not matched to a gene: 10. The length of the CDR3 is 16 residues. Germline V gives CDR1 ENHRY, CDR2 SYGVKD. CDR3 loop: CAISDSAGTLNNEQFF. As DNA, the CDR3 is TGTGCCATCAGTGATTCAGCGGGAACATTAAACAATGAGCAGTTCTTC.

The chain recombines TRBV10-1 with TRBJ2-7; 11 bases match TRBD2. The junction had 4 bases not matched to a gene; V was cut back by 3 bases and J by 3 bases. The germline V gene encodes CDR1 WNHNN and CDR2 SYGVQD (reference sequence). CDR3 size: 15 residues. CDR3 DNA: TGCGCCAGCAGTGACCCTAGCGGGGGGCTCTACGAGCAGTACTTC. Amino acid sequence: CASSDPSGGLYEQYF.

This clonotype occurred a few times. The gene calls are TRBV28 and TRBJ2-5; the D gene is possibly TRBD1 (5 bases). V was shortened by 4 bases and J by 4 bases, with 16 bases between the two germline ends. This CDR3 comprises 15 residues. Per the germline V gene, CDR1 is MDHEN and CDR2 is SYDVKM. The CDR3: CASSSADMTGETQYF. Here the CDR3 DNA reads TGTGCCAGCAGTTCCGCGGACATGACGGGAGAGACCCAGTACTTC.

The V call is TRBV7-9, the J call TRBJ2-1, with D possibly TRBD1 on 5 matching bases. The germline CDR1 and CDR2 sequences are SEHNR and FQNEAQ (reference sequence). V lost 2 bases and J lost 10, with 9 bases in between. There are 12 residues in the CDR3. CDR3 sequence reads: CASSLQGVEQFF. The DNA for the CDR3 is TGTGCCAGCAGCTTACAGGGCGTGGAGCAGTTCTTC.

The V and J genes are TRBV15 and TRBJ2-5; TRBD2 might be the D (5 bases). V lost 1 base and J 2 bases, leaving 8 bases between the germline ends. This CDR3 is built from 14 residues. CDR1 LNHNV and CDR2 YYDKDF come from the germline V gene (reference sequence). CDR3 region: CATSRGLKQETQYF. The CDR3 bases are TGTGCCACCAGCAGAGGACTAAAACAAGAGACCCAGTACTTC.

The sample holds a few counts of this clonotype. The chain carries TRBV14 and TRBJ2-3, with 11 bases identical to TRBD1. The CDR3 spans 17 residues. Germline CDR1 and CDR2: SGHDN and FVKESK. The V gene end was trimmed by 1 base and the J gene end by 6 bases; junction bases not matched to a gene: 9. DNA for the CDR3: TGTGCCAGCAGCCAAGGATTCCGGGACAGGGGGTTGGATACGCAGTATTTT. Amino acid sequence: CASSQGFRDRGLDTQYF.

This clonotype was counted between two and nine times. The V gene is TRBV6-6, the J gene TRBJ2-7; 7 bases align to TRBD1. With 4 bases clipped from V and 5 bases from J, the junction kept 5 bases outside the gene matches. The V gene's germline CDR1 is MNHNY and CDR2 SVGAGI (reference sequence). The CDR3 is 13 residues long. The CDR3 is CASSSTGPDEQYF. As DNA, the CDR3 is TGTGCCAGCAGTTCGACAGGGCCCGACGAGCAGTACTTC.

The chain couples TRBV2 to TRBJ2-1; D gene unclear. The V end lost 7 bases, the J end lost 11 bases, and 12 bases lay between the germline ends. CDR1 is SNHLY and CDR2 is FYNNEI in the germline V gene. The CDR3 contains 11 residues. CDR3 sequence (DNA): TGTGCCAGCATCTTATTAGGGCAGCAGTTCTTC. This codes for CASILLGQQFF.

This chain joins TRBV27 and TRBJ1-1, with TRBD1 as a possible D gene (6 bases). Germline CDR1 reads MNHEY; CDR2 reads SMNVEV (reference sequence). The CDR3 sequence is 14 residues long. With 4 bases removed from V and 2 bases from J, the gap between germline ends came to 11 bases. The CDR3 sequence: CASSYRVGNTEAFF. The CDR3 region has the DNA TGTGCCAGCAGTTACAGGGTTGGAAACACTGAAGCTTTCTTT.

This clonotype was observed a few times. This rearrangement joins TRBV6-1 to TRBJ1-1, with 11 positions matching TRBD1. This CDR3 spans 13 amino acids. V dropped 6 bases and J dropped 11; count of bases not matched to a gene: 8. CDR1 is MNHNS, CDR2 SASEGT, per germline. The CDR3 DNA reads TGTGCCAGCAGCCTTGGGACAGGGGGAAGGGCTTTCTTT. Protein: CASSLGTGGRAFF.

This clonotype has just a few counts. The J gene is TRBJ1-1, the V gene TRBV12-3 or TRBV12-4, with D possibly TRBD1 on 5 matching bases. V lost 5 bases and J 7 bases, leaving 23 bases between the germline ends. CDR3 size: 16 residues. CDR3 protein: CASSPAGSFYSIEAFF. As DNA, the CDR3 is TGTGCCAGCAGTCCCGCAGGGAGTTTCTACAGCATTGAAGCTTTCTTT.

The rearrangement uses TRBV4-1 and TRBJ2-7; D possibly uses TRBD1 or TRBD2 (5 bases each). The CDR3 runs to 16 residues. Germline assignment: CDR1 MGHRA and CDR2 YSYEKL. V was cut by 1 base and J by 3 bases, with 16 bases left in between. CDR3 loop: CASSQGTQGPSYEQYF. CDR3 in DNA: TGCGCCAGCAGCCAAGGGACCCAGGGACCGAGCTACGAGCAGTACTTC.

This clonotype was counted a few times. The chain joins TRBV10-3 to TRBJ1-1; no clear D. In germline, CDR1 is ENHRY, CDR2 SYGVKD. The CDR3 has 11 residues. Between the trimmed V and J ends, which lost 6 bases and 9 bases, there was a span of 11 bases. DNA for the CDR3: TGTGCCATCAGGACGGACGGACAAGCTTTCTTT. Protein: CAIRTDGQAFF.

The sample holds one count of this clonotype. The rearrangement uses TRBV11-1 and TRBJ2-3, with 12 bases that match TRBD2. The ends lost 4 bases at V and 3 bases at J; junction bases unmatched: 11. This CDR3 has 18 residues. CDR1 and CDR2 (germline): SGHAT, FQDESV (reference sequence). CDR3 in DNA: TGTGCCAGCAGCTCGCCTCTAGCGGGAGGGACTCCGACAGATACGCAGTATTTT. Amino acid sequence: CASSSPLAGGTPTDTQYF. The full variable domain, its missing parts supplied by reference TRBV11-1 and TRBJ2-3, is EAEVAQSPRYKITEKSQAVAFWCDPISGHATLYWYRQILGQGPELLVQFQDESVVDDSQLPKDRFSAERLKGVDSTLKIQPAELGDSAMYLCASSSPLAGGTPTDTQYFGPGTRLTVL.

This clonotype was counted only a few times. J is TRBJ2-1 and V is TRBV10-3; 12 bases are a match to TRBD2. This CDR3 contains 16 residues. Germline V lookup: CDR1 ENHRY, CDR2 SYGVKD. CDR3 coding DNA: TGTGCATCGGGGGCTAGCGGGGGGGCCTTGGACAATGAGCAGTTCTTC. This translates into CASGASGGALDNEQFF.

This CDR3 reads CATRKAETQYF. The DNA for the CDR3 is TGTGCCACCAGAAAGGCGGAGACCCAGTACTTC. This chain links TRBV15 with TRBJ2-5; D is unclear. Germline V gene lookup returns CDR1 LNHNV and CDR2 YYDKDF (reference sequence). CDR3 size: 11 residues. V lost 6 bases to trimming and J lost 5 bases, with 7 bases between them.